The rows below give T cell receptor beta chains drawn from one sample of a study of blood T cell repertoires in COVID-19. Assay: immunoSEQ multiplex PCR; the TCRdb copy retains only in-frame clones and omits some. This repertoire shows fewer than 200,000 clones, roughly 85% found once; its top ten account for around 9.5%. The sequenced sample was PBMCs or T cells enriched from blood (not recorded which). These receptors were taken from a woman younger than 35 who had recovered from COVID-19. CDR3s include the opening cysteine and the closing phenylalanine or tryptophan. D genes are given only for firm matches. Clone size, where shown, is once, few, many, or a class for clones that have expanded.

CATSPTSGSTDTQYF	TGTGCCACCAGCCCTACTAGCGGGAGCACAGATACGCAGTATTTT	TRBJ2-3	.	TRBV15	TRBD2
CASSLQNQEQFF	TGTGCCAGCAGTTTACAGAATCAGGAGCAGTTCTTC	TRBJ2-1	.	TRBV28	.
CSGRTGGNTIYF	TGCAGCGGCCGGACAGGGGGAAACACCATATATTTT	TRBJ1-3	.	TRBV29-1	TRBD1
CASSPLGRSSYEQYF	TGTGCCAGCAGCCCCCTCGGAAGGAGCTCCTACGAGCAGTACTTC	TRBJ2-7	.	TRBV3-1/TRBV3-2	.
CASSGRNNEKLFF	TGCGCCAGCAGTGGCAGAAATAATGAAAAACTGTTTTTT	TRBJ1-4	.	TRBV4-1	.
CASSHGSWIANTGELFF	TGTGCCAGCAGCCACGGTAGCTGGATCGCGAACACCGGGGAGCTGTTTTTT	TRBJ2-2	.	TRBV4-2	.
CASRWTGANSPLHF	TGCGCCAGCAGGTGGACAGGGGCAAATTCACCCCTCCACTTT	TRBJ1-6	.	TRBV10-2	TRBD1
CSGLLDRVGETQYF	TGCAGCGGCCTGCTCGACAGGGTGGGAGAGACCCAGTACTTC	TRBJ2-5	.	TRBV29-1	TRBD1
CSASEGTNYEQYF	TGCAGTGCTAGTGAAGGGACAAACTACGAGCAGTACTTC	TRBJ2-7	.	TRBV20-1	.
CASSLSVTGGTEAFF	TGTGCCAGCAGCTTATCTGTGACAGGGGGAACTGAAGCTTTCTTT	TRBJ1-1	.	TRBV7-2	TRBD1
CASSTGTGLGNTIYF	TGTGCCAGCAGCACCGGGACAGGGTTAGGAAACACCATATATTTT	TRBJ1-3	few	TRBV11-3	TRBD1
CASSPWAGIYGYTF	TGTGCCAGCTCACCATGGGCAGGAATCTATGGCTACACCTTC	TRBJ1-2	.	TRBV18	.
CASRLGQGVGSYGYTF	TGTGCCAGCAGACTGGGGCAGGGGGTTGGTAGCTATGGCTACACCTTC	TRBJ1-2	.	TRBV9	TRBD1
CASSLRTGGSDNSPLHF	TGTGCCAGCAGTCTCCGGACAGGGGGCTCTGATAATTCACCCCTCCACTTT	TRBJ1-6	.	TRBV28	TRBD1
CASSPVRAGTGVMNTEAFF	TGTGCCAGCTCACCAGTCAGAGCCGGGACAGGGGTTATGAACACTGAAGCTTTCTTT	TRBJ1-1	.	TRBV18	TRBD1
CASSLNGGQPQHF	TGTGCCAGCAGCTTAAACGGTGGTCAGCCCCAGCATTTT	TRBJ1-5	.	TRBV5-4	.
CASSLRTGRDTEAFF	TGCGCCAGCAGCTTGAGAACAGGGAGGGACACTGAAGCTTTCTTT	TRBJ1-1	.	TRBV5-1	.
CASSLGQGASHEQYF	TGCGCCAGCAGCTTGGGGCAGGGGGCTTCCCACGAGCAGTACTTC	TRBJ2-7	.	TRBV5-1	TRBD1
CASSLQGVGEQYF	TGTGCCAGCAGTTTACAGGGTGTCGGCGAGCAGTACTTC	TRBJ2-7	.	TRBV28	.
CASSSGYNYEQYF	TGTGCCAGCAGCTCAGGGTATAACTACGAGCAGTACTTC	TRBJ2-7	.	TRBV27	.
CASSSSGDANTGELFF	TGCGCCAGCAGCTCGAGCGGGGACGCGAACACCGGGGAGCTGTTTTTT	TRBJ2-2	.	TRBV4-1	TRBD2
CASSLARGPTDTQYF	TGTGCCAGCAGCCTAGCGAGGGGGCCCACAGATACGCAGTATTTT	TRBJ2-3	.	TRBV11-3	.
CASSLRDSNQPQHF	TGTGCCAGCAGCTTACGGGATAGCAATCAGCCCCAGCATTTT	TRBJ1-5	.	TRBV7-9	.
CASRGLAVSSYEQYF	TGTGCCAGCAGGGGACTAGCGGTAAGCTCCTACGAGCAGTACTTC	TRBJ2-7	.	TRBV28	TRBD2
CASSVDFSGGGAETQYF	TGTGCCAGCAGCGTAGACTTTTCGGGCGGGGGTGCGGAGACCCAGTACTTC	TRBJ2-5	many	TRBV9	TRBD2
CASSFSAGAKPNTEAFF	TGCGCCAGCAGCTTCTCGGCAGGGGCCAAACCGAACACTGAAGCTTTCTTT	TRBJ1-1	.	TRBV5-1	.
CASSHRQGYNEQFF	TGTGCCAGCAGTCACCGACAGGGCTACAATGAGCAGTTCTTC	TRBJ2-1	.	TRBV28	TRBD1
CASSPGTGLNEKLFF	TGTGCCAGCAGCCCCGGGACAGGGCTTAATGAAAAACTGTTTTTT	TRBJ1-4	.	TRBV7-2	TRBD1
CASRKGQGSSYEQYF	TGTGCCAGCAGGAAAGGACAGGGGAGCTCCTACGAGCAGTACTTC	TRBJ2-7	.	TRBV2	TRBD1
CASSVGGSPSTNEQFF	TGTGCCAGCAGCGTGGGGGGTTCCCCATCGACCAATGAGCAGTTCTTC	TRBJ2-1	.	TRBV9	.
CASSATGEYTGELFF	TGTGCCAGCAGCGCGACAGGGGAGTACACCGGGGAGCTGTTTTTT	TRBJ2-2	once	TRBV7-3	TRBD1
CASSLSGPYGYTF	TGTGCCAGCAGTTTATCAGGCCCTTATGGCTACACCTTC	TRBJ1-2	once	TRBV28	.
CASSLAPGESGYTF	TGCGCCAGCAGCTTGGCCCCAGGGGAGAGTGGCTACACCTTC	TRBJ1-2	.	TRBV5-1	.
CASHSGTGVYGYTF	TGTGCCAGCCACTCCGGGACAGGGGTCTATGGCTACACCTTC	TRBJ1-2	.	TRBV6-5	TRBD1
CASSWTGEPDEEAFF	TGTGCCAGCTCTTGGACAGGGGAGCCCGATGAAGAAGCTTTCTTT	TRBJ1-1	few	TRBV18	TRBD1
CAGDGTGISGYTF	TGTGCCGGCGATGGGACAGGGATTTCTGGCTACACCTTC	TRBJ1-2	.	TRBV30	TRBD1
CASSSPAGVDNEQFF	TGTGCCAGCAGTTCGCCAGCGGGAGTAGACAATGAGCAGTTCTTC	TRBJ2-1	.	TRBV6-5	TRBD2
CASSLLGQAGGYEQFF	TGTGCCAGCAGTTTATTGGGTCAGGCCGGGGGGTATGAGCAGTTCTTC	TRBJ2-1	once	TRBV28	TRBD2
CASSYNRGGGYTF	TGTGCCAGCAGCTATAACAGGGGCGGTGGCTACACCTTC	TRBJ1-2	.	TRBV27	TRBD1
CASSLSLREVPDTQYF	TGTGCCAGCAGTTTATCTCTGCGGGAGGTCCCAGATACGCAGTATTTT	TRBJ2-3	.	TRBV27	TRBD2
CASSPREGADEQYF	TGTGCCAGCAGCCCCCGTGAGGGGGCGGACGAGCAGTACTTC	TRBJ2-7	.	TRBV9	TRBD1
CASRPGLEIDEQFF	TGTGCCAGCAGACCGGGACTAGAGATAGACGAGCAGTTCTTC	TRBJ2-1	.	TRBV28	TRBD2
CASRGTGAGYEQYF	TGTGCCAGCAGGGGGACAGGGGCAGGTTACGAGCAGTACTTC	TRBJ2-7	.	TRBV5-6	TRBD1
CASSRGQTYEQYF	TGCGCCAGCAGCCGAGGACAGACCTACGAGCAGTACTTC	TRBJ2-7	.	TRBV10-1	.
CASSLQTGQGAEGYTF	TGCGCCAGCAGCTTACAAACGGGACAGGGGGCTGAGGGCTACACCTTC	TRBJ1-2	.	TRBV5-1	TRBD1
CASSRGVGLNTEAFF	TGCGCCAGCAGTCGGGGGGTAGGACTGAACACTGAAGCTTTCTTT	TRBJ1-1	.	TRBV5-1	.
CASSEQGADYEQYF	TGTGCCAGCAGTGAGCAGGGGGCGGACTACGAGCAGTACTTC	TRBJ2-7	.	TRBV2	TRBD1
CASSRRQYTDTQYF	TGTGCCAGTAGTAGGCGGCAATACACAGATACGCAGTATTTT	TRBJ2-3	.	TRBV19	.
CASSQGLASVYEQYF	TGTGCCAGCAGCCAGGGACTAGCGTCTGTGTACGAGCAGTACTTC	TRBJ2-7	.	TRBV6-5	TRBD2
CASSSRVSGRNEQYF	TGTGCCAGTAGTTCCAGGGTCTCCGGTCGGAACGAGCAGTACTTC	TRBJ2-7	.	TRBV19	.
CASSPNFSYNEQFF	TGTGCCAGCAGCCCGAACTTCTCCTACAATGAGCAGTTCTTC	TRBJ2-1	.	TRBV6-5	.
CASSYPDTQYF	TGTGCCAGCAGTTACCCGGATACGCAGTATTTT	TRBJ2-3	.	TRBV6-2/TRBV6-3	.
CASSLEVGHEVYSGANVLTF	TGTGCCAGCAGCTTAGAAGTTGGACACGAAGTTTACTCTGGGGCCAACGTCCTGACTTTC	TRBJ2-6	once	TRBV11-2	.
CAWSEGVGGYNEQFF	TGTGCCTGGAGTGAGGGAGTGGGAGGCTACAATGAGCAGTTCTTC	TRBJ2-1	.	TRBV30	.
CASSEEPRRPQHF	TGTGCCAGCAGTGAGGAGCCCCGGCGACCCCAGCATTTT	TRBJ1-5	once	TRBV6-4	.